The 32 T cell receptor beta chains listed next were all sequenced from one sample in a study of beta chain features in type 1 diabetes. Study-level results: Type 1 diabetes patients had moderately but significantly shorter TCRB CDR3s in all four CD4+ subsets.

These receptors have no identified antigens. All of the isolated RNA was reverse transcribed, so expressed TCRB transcripts were sequenced. Method: immunoSEQ multiplex PCR; TCRdb's copy keeps in-frame clones and lacks some. The sample records tens of thousands of clones, just under 45% being singletons. Sequencing was done on a sample of stem cell memory CD4+ T cells from blood. Receptor source: a man younger than 40 with type 1 diabetes.

The rearrangement links TRBV10-3 to TRBJ2-3; 7 bases fit TRBD2. There are 13 residues in the CDR3. The V segment lost 8 bases and the J segment 0 bases; nucleotides outside the gene matches: 2. Germline V gene sequence: CDR1 ENHRY, CDR2 SYGVKD. The CDR3 DNA follows: TGTGCCATCCGGCGGGAGAGCACAGATACGCAGTATTTT. It yields the protein CAIRRESTDTQYF.

The V call is TRBV28, the J call TRBJ2-4, with TRBD1 as a possible D gene (6 bases). CDR3 size: 15 residues. Trimming shortened V by 7 bases and J by 7 bases, and 20 bases separated the two germline ends. CDR1 is MDHEN, CDR2 SYDVKM, per germline. The CDR3 DNA reads TGTGCCAGCAACCAACCCGCAGGGGAACTCAACATTCAGTACTTC. This gives the protein CASNQPAGELNIQYF.

The chain employs TRBV5-1 and TRBJ2-2, with D perhaps TRBD1 (5 bases). The CDR3 is 16 residues long. V shed 4 bases and J shed 3 bases, with 16 bases lying between them. Germline CDR1 and CDR2: SGHRS and YFSETQ. The CDR3 DNA reads as TGCGCCAGCAGCCCGCGGTCCAGGGCGGACACCGGGGAGCTGTTTTTT. This translates into CASSPRSRADTGELFF.

The chain joins TRBV11-2 to TRBJ2-7, with D possibly TRBD2 on 5 matching bases. CDR3 length equals 15 residues. Germline V gives CDR1 SGHAT, CDR2 FQNNGV. The V end was cut by 5 bases, the J end by 3 bases, with 17 bases between. CDR3 sequence reads: CASSPAVGLFYEQYF. The CDR3 DNA reads TGTGCCAGCAGCCCCGCCGTTGGACTGTTCTACGAGCAGTACTTC.

The V call is TRBV6-6, the J call TRBJ2-7; possible D gene TRBD2, 5 bases. Germline V gene data show CDR1 as MNHNY and CDR2 as SVGAGI (reference sequence). The CDR3 consists of 14 residues. V was shortened by 6 bases and J by 0 bases, with 12 bases between the two germline ends. The CDR3 is CASRPGLSSYEQYF. The DNA of the CDR3 is TGTGCCAGCAGGCCCGGACTCAGCTCCTACGAGCAGTACTTC.

The chain combines TRBV7-9 with TRBJ2-1; the D gene is possibly TRBD1 (6 bases). Germline CDR1 and CDR2: SEHNR and FQNEAQ (reference sequence). Trimming took off 1 base at V and 5 bases at J, with 12 bases between the two ends. This CDR3 region has 15 residues. The CDR3 DNA reads TGTGCCAGCAGCTTAGAACAGGGAGCCAACAATGAGCAGTTCTTC. Protein: CASSLEQGANNEQFF.

This clone was observed a few times. Germline and junction disagree at one end, which may indicate a read error. CDR3 loop: CASTYDSGTYNEQFF. CDR3 bases: TGTGCCAGCACTTACGATAGCGGGACATACAATGAGCAGTTCTTC. V and J are TRBV6-5 and TRBJ2-1; 8 bases align to TRBD2. The CDR3 extends over 15 amino acids. CDR1 and CDR2 (germline): MNHEY, SVGAGI.

The chain employs TRBV5-1 and TRBJ2-5; 10 nucleotides agree with TRBD2. Germline-derived CDR1 and CDR2 are SGHRS and YFSETQ. The ends lost 3 bases at V and 1 base at J; junction bases unmatched: 6. This CDR3 has 16 residues. The CDR3 nucleotides are TGCGCCAGCAGCTCCCGGACTAGCGGAGCCCAAGAGACCCAGTACTTC. Its translation is CASSSRTSGAQETQYF.

This clone was seen a handful of times. Here the CDR3 DNA reads TGTGCCAGCAGCCTACAGGGCTCGGGCTATGGCTACACCTTC. Protein product: CASSLQGSGYGYTF. This chain joins TRBV7-9 and TRBJ1-2, with a weak D call TRBD1 (6 bases). The V end was cut by 5 bases, the J end by 4 bases, with 14 bases between. The germline gives CDR1 SEHNR, CDR2 FQNEAQ (reference sequence). The length of the CDR3 is 14 residues.

The chain carries TRBV7-9 and TRBJ2-7; D gene uncertain. The CDR3 totals 13 residues. The germline V gene encodes CDR1 SEHNR and CDR2 FQNEAQ (reference sequence). The ends were cut back, 3 bases at V and 1 base at J, with 7 bases in the middle. The CDR3 reads CASSFEVSYEQYF. The DNA of the CDR3 is TGTGCCAGCAGCTTTGAGGTGTCCTACGAGCAGTACTTC.

The chain is built from TRBV6-6 and TRBJ1-1; tentatively, D is TRBD1 (6 bases). V was cut by 11 bases and J by 0 bases, with 13 bases left in between. Germline loops: CDR1 MNHNY, CDR2 SVGAGI (reference sequence). CDR3 length: 13 residues. CDR3 residues: CALEDRLNTEAFF. Here the CDR3 DNA reads TGTGCCCTCGAGGACAGATTGAACACTGAAGCTTTCTTT.

The gene calls are TRBV2 and TRBJ2-1, with D perhaps TRBD1 (5 bases). CDR3 length: 13 amino acids. Looked up from germline, CDR1 is SNHLY and CDR2 is FYNNEI. The germline V and J ends were trimmed by 6 bases and 12 bases, with 18 bases remaining between them. Written as DNA, the CDR3 is TGTGCCAGCAGGCCTCTGTATAAGGGGCGGCAGTTCTTC. Protein product: CASRPLYKGRQFF. Full variable domain (remainder filled in from reference TRBV2 and TRBJ2-1): EPEVTQTPSHQVTQMGQEVILRCVPISNHLYFYWYRQILGQKVEFLVSFYNNEISEKSEIFDDQFSVERPDGSNFTLKIRSTKLEDSAMYFCASRPLYKGRQFFGPGTRLTVL.

The sample holds a few counts of this clone. This chain joins TRBV28 and TRBJ2-7; TRBD1 matches at 9 bases. Germline V gives CDR1 MDHEN, CDR2 SYDVKM. The length of the CDR3 is 11 residues. CDR3: CASSGQGRLGV. The CDR3 coding sequence is TGTGCCAGCAGCGGACAGGGGAGATTGGGGGTC.

This clone showed up just a few times. This CDR3 is CASSLDPGAENIQYF. CDR3 bases: TGCGCCAGCAGCTTGGACCCAGGGGCAGAAAACATTCAGTACTTC. The J gene is TRBJ2-4, the V gene TRBV5-1; D might be TRBD1 (6 bases). V was clipped by 0 bases and J by 5 bases, with 12 bases between them. Germline loops: CDR1 SGHRS, CDR2 YFSETQ. The CDR3 spans 15 residues.

This clone showed up just a few times. This chain uses TRBV6-5 with TRBJ1-1; possible D gene TRBD1, 6 bases. The germline V gene encodes CDR1 MNHEY and CDR2 SVGAGI. Trimming cost V 7 bases and J 7 bases, with 10 bases left between them. The CDR3 is 11 residues long. CDR3 region: CASTKTGEAFF. CDR3 coding DNA: TGTGCCAGCACTAAGACAGGTGAAGCTTTCTTT.

This clone came up a few times. Other DNA sequences within the sample encode an identical CDR3. The rearrangement links TRBV19 to TRBJ2-1, with 7 bases aligning to TRBD2. The CDR3 sequence is 16 residues long. CDR1 is LNHDA and CDR2 is SQIVND in the germline V gene (reference sequence). V gave up 4 bases and J gave up 1 base; unmatched junction bases: 7. CDR3 coding DNA: TGTGCCAGTAGTACTCGACTAGCCGGATCCTACAATGAGCAGTTCTTC. This encodes CASSTRLAGSYNEQFF. The complete variable domain, with remaining parts taken from reference TRBV19 and TRBJ2-1, reads DGGITQSPKYLFRKEGQNVTLSCEQNLNHDAMYWYRQDPGQGLRLIYYSQIVNDFQKGDIAEGYSVSREKKESFPLTVTSAQKNPTAFYLCASSTRLAGSYNEQFFGPGTRLTVL.

The rearrangement links TRBV5-1 to TRBJ2-1; D remains ambiguous. The CDR3 runs 12 residues. V was trimmed by 3 bases and J by 9 bases, leaving 10 bases between them. Germline-derived CDR1 and CDR2 are SGHRS and YFSETQ. This CDR3 is CASSSLESEQFF. CDR3 sequence (DNA): TGCGCCAGCAGCTCTCTAGAAAGTGAGCAGTTCTTC.

This chain's CDR3 is CASSRLQPQHF. The CDR3 nucleotides read TGTGCCAGCTCGAGACTTCAGCCCCAGCATTTT. The chain is built from TRBV28 and TRBJ1-5; D unclear. The CDR3 is 11 amino acids. The V end was cut by 8 bases, the J end by 6 bases, with 8 bases between. Germline V gene sequence: CDR1 MDHEN, CDR2 SYDVKM.

This clone was detected a few times. The chain joins TRBV18 to TRBJ2-6; D is possibly TRBD2 (6 bases). The CDR3 spans 15 residues. Trimming left V 3 bases short and J 1 base short, with 7 bases between. Germline assignment: CDR1 KGHSH and CDR2 LQKENI. CDR3: CASSPRESGANVLTF. The CDR3 bases are TGTGCCAGCTCACCCCGGGAGTCTGGGGCCAACGTCCTGACTTTC.

V is TRBV18 and J is TRBJ1-2; D might be TRBD1 (6 bases). Trimming took 5 bases from V and 2 from J, leaving 9 bases between them. Germline V gives CDR1 KGHSH, CDR2 LQKENI. This CDR3 has 13 amino acids. The CDR3: CASSSDRNYGYTF. CDR3 coding DNA: TGTGCCAGCTCAAGCGACAGGAACTATGGCTACACCTTC.

This clone was found once. The J gene is TRBJ2-1, the V gene TRBV18, with 7 bases matching TRBD2. Germline V gene data show CDR1 as KGHSH and CDR2 as LQKENI. V shed 6 bases and J 2 bases; nucleotides not matched to a gene: 10. The CDR3 contains 16 residues. DNA for the CDR3: TGTGCCAGCTCCCCCCCCGGCGGGAGCGCCTACAATGAGCAGTTCTTC. Its translation: CASSPPGGSAYNEQFF. Full variable domain (outside the CDR3, taken from reference TRBV18 and TRBJ2-1): NAGVMQNPRHLVRRRGQEARLRCSPMKGHSHVYWYRQLPEEGLKFMVYLQKENIIDESGMPKERFSAEFPKEGPSILRIQQVVRGDSAAYFCASSPPGGSAYNEQFFGPGTRLTVL.

This clone turned up a few times. The rearrangement links TRBV7-2 to TRBJ1-1; TRBD1 aligns across 10 bases. Germline V gives CDR1 SGHTA, CDR2 FQGNSA. The CDR3 totals 17 residues. After removal of 3 bases from V and 0 bases from J, the junction contained 7 bases not matched to a gene. The CDR3 region is CASSLRGQGKMNTEAFF. The CDR3 coding sequence is TGTGCCAGCAGCTTGAGGGGACAGGGGAAGATGAACACTGAAGCTTTCTTT.

This rearrangement joins TRBV25-1 to TRBJ2-7; 10 bases are shared with TRBD1. Per the germline V gene, CDR1 is MGHDK and CDR2 is SYGVNS. CDR3 length: 16 amino acids. V lost 0 bases and J lost 5; bases outside the gene matches: 7. CDR3 sequence (DNA): TGTGCCAGCAGTGAATACTTGGGACAGGGGAACAACGAGCAGTACTTC. Protein: CASSEYLGQGNNEQYF.

The genes are TRBV6-6 and TRBJ2-5; the D is unclear. Germline V CDR1 and CDR2: MNHNY, SVGAGI (reference sequence). V was cut by 0 bases and J by 5 bases, with 13 bases left in between. This CDR3 region has 15 residues. This CDR3 is CASSYSLLTRETQYF. The CDR3 DNA is TGTGCCAGCAGTTACTCGCTCCTCACGCGGGAGACCCAGTACTTC.

This clone was seen a handful of times. The J gene is TRBJ2-1, the V gene TRBV29-1, with D perhaps TRBD1 (6 bases). Trimming left V 6 bases short and J 8 bases short, with 14 bases between. The CDR3 runs 12 residues. CDR1 is SQVTM and CDR2 is ANQGSEA in the germline V gene. In nucleotides, the CDR3 is TGCAGCGTCTTGGGGGCGCGCGATGAGCAGTTCTTC. Protein sequence: CSVLGARDEQFF.

This sequence joins TRBV7-2 and TRBJ2-3; 11 bases are a match to TRBD2. CDR3 size: 17 residues. CDR1 is SGHTA and CDR2 is FQGNSA in the germline V gene. Losses at the gene ends were 5 bases for V and 3 bases for J; bases not matched to a gene: 10. CDR3 nucleotide sequence: TGTGCCAGCAGCCGCTATTCTAGCGGGAGGAAAACAGATACGCAGTATTTT. This encodes CASSRYSSGRKTDTQYF.

This clone came up a few times. The chain recombines TRBV6-6 with TRBJ2-7, with 7 bases lining up with TRBD1. The CDR3 covers 14 residues. Looked up from germline, CDR1 is MNHNY and CDR2 is SVGAGI (reference sequence). J was trimmed by 2 bases and V by 5 bases; bases with no gene match: 6. CDR3 nucleotides: TGTGCCAGCAGTACAGGGGCCGCGACCTACGAGCAGTACTTC. Translation gives CASSTGAATYEQYF.

The chain couples TRBV2 to TRBJ1-2; unclear D gene. Trimming pared 10 bases from V and 1 base from J, leaving 22 bases between. From germline, CDR1 is SNHLY and CDR2 FYNNEI. The CDR3 consists of 16 residues. CDR3 sequence (DNA): TGTGCCACCCTGGGCCTTCGTGAGAGATTTAACTATGGCTACACCTTC. Residues: CATLGLRERFNYGYTF. The whole variable domain, filled in from reference TRBV2 and TRBJ1-2, reads EPEVTQTPSHQVTQMGQEVILRCVPISNHLYFYWYRQILGQKVEFLVSFYNNEISEKSEIFDDQFSVERPDGSNFTLKIRSTKLEDSAMYFCATLGLRERFNYGYTFGSGTRLTVV.

The table lists this clone with a few counts. This chain joins TRBV7-9 and TRBJ1-2; no clear D. With 1 base removed from V and 6 bases from J, the gap between germline ends came to 9 bases. The germline V gene has CDR1 SEHNR and CDR2 FQNEAQ (reference sequence). The CDR3 is 13 residues long. CDR3 DNA: TGTGCCAGCAGCTTAGGCTCGGGGAATGGCTACACCTTC. It is translated as CASSLGSGNGYTF.

This clone was seen a handful of times. This chain connects TRBV29-1 to TRBJ2-7, with 7 bases that match TRBD1. The CDR3 has 13 residues. Trimming took 7 bases from V and 3 from J; bases not matched to a gene: 9. CDR1 is SQVTM and CDR2 is ANQGSEA in the germline V gene. The CDR3 nucleotides are TGCAGCGGGAAACGGACAGGAGACTACGAGCAGTACTTC. It translates to CSGKRTGDYEQYF.

There are a few counts of this clone. The chain has TRBV30 and TRBJ2-1, with TRBD2 identical over 7 bases. Germline V lookup: CDR1 GTSNPN, CDR2 SVGIG (reference sequence). V shed 5 bases, J shed 2 bases, and the junction held 6 bases outside the gene matches. The CDR3 sequence is 14 residues long. The CDR3 protein is CAWEGAGPYNEQFF. In DNA, the CDR3 is TGTGCCTGGGAAGGAGCGGGACCCTACAATGAGCAGTTCTTC.

V and J are TRBV5-1 and TRBJ1-2; 8 nucleotides agree with TRBD1. Germline-derived CDR1 and CDR2 are SGHRS and YFSETQ. The CDR3 loop spans 13 amino acids. The trim removed 4 bases at V and 4 bases at J, leaving 3 bases unmatched. The CDR3 sequence: CASSGDRIYGYTF. CDR3 nucleotide sequence: TGCGCCAGCAGCGGGGACAGGATCTATGGCTACACCTTC. The full variable domain, with the rest looked up from reference TRBV5-1 and TRBJ1-2, is KAGVTQTPRYLIKTRGQQVTLSCSPISGHRSVSWYQQTPGQGLQFLFEYFSETQRNKGNFPGRFSGRQFSNSRSEMNVSTLELGDSALYLCASSGDRIYGYTFGSGTRLTVV.